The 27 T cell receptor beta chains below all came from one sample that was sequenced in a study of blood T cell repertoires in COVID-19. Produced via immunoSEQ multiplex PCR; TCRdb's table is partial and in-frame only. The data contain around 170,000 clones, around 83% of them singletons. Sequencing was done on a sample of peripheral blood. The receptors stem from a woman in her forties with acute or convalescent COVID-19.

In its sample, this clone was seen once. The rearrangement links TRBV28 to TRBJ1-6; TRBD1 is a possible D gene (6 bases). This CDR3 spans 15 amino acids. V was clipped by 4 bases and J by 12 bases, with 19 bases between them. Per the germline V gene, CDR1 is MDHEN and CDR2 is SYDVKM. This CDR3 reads CASSSRVVPRGPLHF. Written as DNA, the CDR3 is TGTGCCAGCAGTTCTCGGGTGGTCCCCAGGGGACCCCTCCACTTT.

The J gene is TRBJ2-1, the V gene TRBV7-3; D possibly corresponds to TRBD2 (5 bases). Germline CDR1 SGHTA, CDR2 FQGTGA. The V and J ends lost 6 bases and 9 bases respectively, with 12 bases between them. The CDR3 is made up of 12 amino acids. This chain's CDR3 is CASSGGLGEQFF. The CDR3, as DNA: TGTGCCAGCAGTGGAGGTCTGGGTGAGCAGTTCTTC.

CDR3 nucleotide sequence: TGTGCCAGCAGTAACGGACAGGGGCATAATTCACCCCTCCACTTT. As protein: CASSNGQGHNSPLHF. The rearrangement uses TRBV11-2 and TRBJ1-6; TRBD1 matches 9 bases. From germline, CDR1 is SGHAT and CDR2 FQNNGV. V was pared by 6 bases and J by 5 bases, with 5 bases of the junction left unmatched. The length of the CDR3 is 15 residues.

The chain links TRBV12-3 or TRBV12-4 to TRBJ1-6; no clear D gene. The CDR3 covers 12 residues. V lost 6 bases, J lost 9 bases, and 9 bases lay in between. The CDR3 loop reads CASSLLRSPLHF. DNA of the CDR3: TGTGCCAGCAGCCTCCTGCGTTCACCCCTCCACTTT.

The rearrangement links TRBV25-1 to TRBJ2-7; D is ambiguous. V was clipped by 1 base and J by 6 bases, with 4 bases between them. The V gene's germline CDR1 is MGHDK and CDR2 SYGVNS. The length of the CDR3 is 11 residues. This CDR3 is CASSEFVEQYF. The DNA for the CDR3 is TGTGCCAGCAGTGAATTCGTCGAGCAGTACTTC.

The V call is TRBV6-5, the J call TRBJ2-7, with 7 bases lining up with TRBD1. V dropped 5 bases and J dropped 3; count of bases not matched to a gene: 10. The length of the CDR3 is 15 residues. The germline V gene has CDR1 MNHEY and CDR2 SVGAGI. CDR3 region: CASSPPGQRFYEQYF. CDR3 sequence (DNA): TGTGCCAGCAGTCCCCCGGGACAGCGCTTCTACGAGCAGTACTTC.

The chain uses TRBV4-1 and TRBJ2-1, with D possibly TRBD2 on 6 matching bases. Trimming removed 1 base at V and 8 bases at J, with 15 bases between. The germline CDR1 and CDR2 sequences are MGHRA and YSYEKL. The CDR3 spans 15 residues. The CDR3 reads CASSQARGLSDEQFF. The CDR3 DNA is TGCGCCAGCAGCCAAGCTCGAGGACTATCTGATGAGCAGTTCTTC.

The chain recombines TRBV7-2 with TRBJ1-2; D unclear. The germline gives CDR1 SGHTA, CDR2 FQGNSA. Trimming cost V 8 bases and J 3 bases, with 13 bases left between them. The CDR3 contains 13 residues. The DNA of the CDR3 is TGTGCCAGCCGCCTTTCGGGTGACTATGGCTACACCTTC. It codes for CASRLSGDYGYTF.

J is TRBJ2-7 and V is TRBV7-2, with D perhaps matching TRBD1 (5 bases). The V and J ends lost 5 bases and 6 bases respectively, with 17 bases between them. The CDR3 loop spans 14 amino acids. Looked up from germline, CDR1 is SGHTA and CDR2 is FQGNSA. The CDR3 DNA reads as TGTGCCAGCAGCCCTCAGGGCGAAGGCACCGAGCAGTACTTC. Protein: CASSPQGEGTEQYF.

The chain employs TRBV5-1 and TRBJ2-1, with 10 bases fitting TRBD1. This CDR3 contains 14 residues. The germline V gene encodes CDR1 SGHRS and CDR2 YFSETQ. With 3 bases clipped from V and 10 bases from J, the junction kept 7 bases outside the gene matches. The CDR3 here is CASSWGTGDGEQFF. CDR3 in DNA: TGCGCCAGCAGCTGGGGGACAGGGGATGGGGAGCAGTTCTTC.

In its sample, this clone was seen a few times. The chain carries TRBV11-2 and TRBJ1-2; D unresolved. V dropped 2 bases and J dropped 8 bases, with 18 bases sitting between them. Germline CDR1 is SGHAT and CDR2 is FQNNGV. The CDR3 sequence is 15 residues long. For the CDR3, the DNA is TGTGCCAGCAGCTTATGGTTGGGAGGGATTGGGGGCTACACCTTC. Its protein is CASSLWLGGIGGYTF.

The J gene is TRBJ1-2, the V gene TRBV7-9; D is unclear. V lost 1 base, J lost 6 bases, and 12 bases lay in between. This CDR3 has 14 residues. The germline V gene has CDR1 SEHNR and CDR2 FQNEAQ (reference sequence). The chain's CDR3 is CASSLDEFSNGYTF. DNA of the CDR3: TGTGCCAGCAGCTTAGACGAGTTTTCAAATGGCTACACCTTC.

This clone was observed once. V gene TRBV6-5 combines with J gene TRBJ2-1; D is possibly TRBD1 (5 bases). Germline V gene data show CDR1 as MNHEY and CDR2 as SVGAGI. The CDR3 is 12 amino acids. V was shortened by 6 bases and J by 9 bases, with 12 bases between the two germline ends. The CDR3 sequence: CASRRQTGEQFF. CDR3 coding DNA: TGTGCCAGCAGGAGACAGACGGGTGAGCAGTTCTTC.

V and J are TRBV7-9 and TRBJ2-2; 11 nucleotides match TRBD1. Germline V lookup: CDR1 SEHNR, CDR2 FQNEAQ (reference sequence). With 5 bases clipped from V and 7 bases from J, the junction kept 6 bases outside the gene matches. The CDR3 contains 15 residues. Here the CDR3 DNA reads TGTGCCAGCAGCCCGGGACAGGGGGTTATCGGGGAGCTGTTTTTT. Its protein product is CASSPGQGVIGELFF.

As DNA, the CDR3 is TGCAGCGTTGAGGACAGTGGCACTGAAGCTTTCTTT. Translated: CSVEDSGTEAFF. The chain is built from TRBV29-1 and TRBJ1-1, with a possible D match to TRBD1 (6 bases). The CDR3 has 12 amino acids. CDR1 and CDR2 (germline): SQVTM, ANQGSEA. V was shortened by 3 bases and J by 4 bases, with 9 bases between the two germline ends.

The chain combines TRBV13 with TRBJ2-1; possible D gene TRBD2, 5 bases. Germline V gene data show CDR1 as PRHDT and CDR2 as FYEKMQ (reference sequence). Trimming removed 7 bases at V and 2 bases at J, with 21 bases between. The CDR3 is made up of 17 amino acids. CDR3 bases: TGTGCCAGCAACTCACTTCCCGGCGGGCACGCCTACAATGAGCAGTTCTTC. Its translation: CASNSLPGGHAYNEQFF.

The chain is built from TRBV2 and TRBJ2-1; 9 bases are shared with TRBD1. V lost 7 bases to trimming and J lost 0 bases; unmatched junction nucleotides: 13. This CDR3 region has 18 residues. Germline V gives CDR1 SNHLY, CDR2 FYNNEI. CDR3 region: CASKGVVRGQGSYNEQFF. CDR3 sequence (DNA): TGTGCCAGCAAGGGGGTGGTCAGGGGACAGGGCTCCTACAATGAGCAGTTCTTC.

The CDR3 region has the DNA TGTGCCAGCAGTTTCGGAGGGAACTATGGCTACACCTTC. Protein product: CASSFGGNYGYTF. This chain uses TRBV28 with TRBJ1-2; D call uncertain. V gave up 3 bases and J gave up 2 bases, with 7 bases separating them. This CDR3 is built from 13 residues. Per the germline V gene, CDR1 is MDHEN and CDR2 is SYDVKM.

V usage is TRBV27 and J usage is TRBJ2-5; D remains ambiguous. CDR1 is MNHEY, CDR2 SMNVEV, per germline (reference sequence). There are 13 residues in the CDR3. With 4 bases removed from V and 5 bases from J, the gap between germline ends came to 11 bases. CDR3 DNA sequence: TGTGCCAGCAGTTCCACGAGGTTGGAGACCCAGTACTTC. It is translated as CASSSTRLETQYF.

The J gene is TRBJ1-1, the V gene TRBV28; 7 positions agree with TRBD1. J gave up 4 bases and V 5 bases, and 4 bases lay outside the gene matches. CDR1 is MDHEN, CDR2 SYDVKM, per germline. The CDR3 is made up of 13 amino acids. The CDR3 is CASSVQGPTEAFF. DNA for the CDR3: TGTGCCAGCAGTGTACAGGGGCCCACTGAAGCTTTCTTT.

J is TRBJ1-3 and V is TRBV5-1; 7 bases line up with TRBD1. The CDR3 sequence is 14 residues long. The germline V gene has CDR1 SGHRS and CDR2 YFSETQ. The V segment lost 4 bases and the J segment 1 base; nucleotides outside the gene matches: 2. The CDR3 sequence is CASSEDRSGNTIYF. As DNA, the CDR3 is TGCGCCAGCAGCGAGGACAGGTCTGGAAACACCATATATTTT. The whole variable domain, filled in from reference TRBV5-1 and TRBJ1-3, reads KAGVTQTPRYLIKTRGQQVTLSCSPISGHRSVSWYQQTPGQGLQFLFEYFSETQRNKGNFPGRFSGRQFSNSRSEMNVSTLELGDSALYLCASSEDRSGNTIYFGEGSWLTVV.

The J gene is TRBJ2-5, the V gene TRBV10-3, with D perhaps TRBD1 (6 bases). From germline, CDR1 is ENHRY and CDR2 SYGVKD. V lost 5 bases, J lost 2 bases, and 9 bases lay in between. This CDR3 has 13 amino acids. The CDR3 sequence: CAISWTAQETQYF. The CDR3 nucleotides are TGTGCCATCAGTTGGACAGCGCAAGAGACCCAGTACTTC.

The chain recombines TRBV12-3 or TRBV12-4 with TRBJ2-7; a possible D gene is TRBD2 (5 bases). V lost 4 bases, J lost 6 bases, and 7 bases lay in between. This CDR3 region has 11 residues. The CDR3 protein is CASSSGFEQYF. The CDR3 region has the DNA TGTGCCAGCAGTTCGGGATTCGAGCAGTACTTC.

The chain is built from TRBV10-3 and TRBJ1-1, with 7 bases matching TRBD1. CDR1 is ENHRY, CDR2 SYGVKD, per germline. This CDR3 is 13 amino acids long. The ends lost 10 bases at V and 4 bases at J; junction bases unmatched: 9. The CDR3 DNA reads TGTGCCACCAAAGGGACAGACGCCACTGAAGCTTTCTTT. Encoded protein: CATKGTDATEAFF.

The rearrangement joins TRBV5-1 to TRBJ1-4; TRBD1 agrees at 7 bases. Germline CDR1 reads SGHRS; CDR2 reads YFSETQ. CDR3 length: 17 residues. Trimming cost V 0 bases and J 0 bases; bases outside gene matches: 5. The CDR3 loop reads CASSLGQGIATNEKLFF. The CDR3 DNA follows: TGCGCCAGCAGCTTGGGACAGGGTATTGCAACTAATGAAAAACTGTTTTTT. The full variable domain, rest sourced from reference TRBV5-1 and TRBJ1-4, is KAGVTQTPRYLIKTRGQQVTLSCSPISGHRSVSWYQQTPGQGLQFLFEYFSETQRNKGNFPGRFSGRQFSNSRSEMNVSTLELGDSALYLCASSLGQGIATNEKLFFGSGTQLSVL.

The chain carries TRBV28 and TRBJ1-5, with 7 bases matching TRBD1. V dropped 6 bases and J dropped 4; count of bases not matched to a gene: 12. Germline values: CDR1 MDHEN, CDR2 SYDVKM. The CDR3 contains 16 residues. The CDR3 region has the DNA TGTGCCAGCAGCCCTCCGACAGGGTTGAAGAATCAGCCCCAGCATTTT. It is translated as CASSPPTGLKNQPQHF.

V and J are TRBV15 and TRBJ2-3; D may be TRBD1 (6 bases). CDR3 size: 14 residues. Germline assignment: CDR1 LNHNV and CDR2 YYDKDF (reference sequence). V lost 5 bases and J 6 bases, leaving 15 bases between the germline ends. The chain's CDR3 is CATSPRIGGDTQYF. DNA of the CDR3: TGTGCCACCAGCCCCCGGATTGGGGGCGATACGCAGTATTTT.